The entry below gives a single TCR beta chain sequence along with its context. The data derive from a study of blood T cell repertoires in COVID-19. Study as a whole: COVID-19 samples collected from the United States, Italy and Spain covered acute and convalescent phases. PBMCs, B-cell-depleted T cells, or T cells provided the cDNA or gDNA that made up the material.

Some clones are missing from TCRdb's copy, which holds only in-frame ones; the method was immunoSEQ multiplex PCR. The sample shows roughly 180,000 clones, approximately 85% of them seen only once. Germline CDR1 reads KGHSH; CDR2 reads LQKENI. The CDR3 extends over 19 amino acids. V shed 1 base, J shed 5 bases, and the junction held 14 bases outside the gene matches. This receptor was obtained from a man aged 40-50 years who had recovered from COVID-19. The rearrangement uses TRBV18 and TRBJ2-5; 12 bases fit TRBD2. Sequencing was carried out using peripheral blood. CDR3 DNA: TGTGCCAGCTCACCACAAGACCTTAGACTAGCGGGAGTTCACGAGACCCAGTACTTC. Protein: CASSPQDLRLAGVHETQYF. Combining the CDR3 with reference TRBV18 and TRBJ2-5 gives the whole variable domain NAGVMQNPRHLVRRRGQEARLRCSPMKGHSHVYWYRQLPEEGLKFMVYLQKENIIDESGMPKERFSAEFPKEGPSILRIQQVVRGDSAAYFCASSPQDLRLAGVHETQYFGPGTRLLVL.